This T cell receptor (beta chain) comes out of a study of metastatic and nonmetastatic thyroid tumors. Study as a whole: Patients with malignant and benign thyroid disease provided blood and tumor or nodule tissue, whose repertoires were compared.

As to this clone: Its target is not known.

The germline gives CDR1 MGHRA, CDR2 YSYEKL. The CDR3 runs 16 residues. Trimming stripped 4 bases from V and 5 bases from J, with 21 bases between. Study-wide findings and caveats: Reports indicated that malignant thyroid tumors showed significantly higher TCR beta diversity than benign nodules did, in blood and tumor.

Thyroid surgery was preceded by no treatment in any patient. Authors' processing steps: Differences in CDR3 between clinicopathological groups were drawn on to build a classifier intended to discriminate distant-metastatic papillary thyroid cancer patients. TCRdb called clones again from the PCR reads with MiXCR. TCRdb assigned the V and J calls; the authors' analysis was not used. The data show under 25,000 clones, 27% seen once. The TCR originated in a female donor with papillary thyroid cancer or a benign thyroid nodule (not recorded which). Some clones in this sample may be carry-over from other donors' samples. The specimen sequenced was blood. The rearrangement links TRBV4-1 to TRBJ2-7; D perhaps matches TRBD2 (5 bases). CDR3 DNA: TGCGCCAGCAGCCTCACTACTAGAGTCTCAAGAGACGAGCAGTACTTC. This codes for CASSLTTRVSRDEQYF.